This entry concerns a single T cell receptor beta chain. What it binds is not known. Only in-frame clones appear in the TCRdb table, and some are missing; sequencing was by immunoSEQ multiplex PCR. The sample lists about 36,000 clones, roughly 80% occurring once. The sample is drawn from a study of CD4 T cells in relation to SARS-CoV-2 and coronaviruses. Turning to the study itself: Crossreactive spike epitopes shared across donors were mapped to their HLA restriction. Regarding the study as a whole: SARS-CoV-2-driven expansion was significantly weaker in crossreactive than monoreactive clones.

Naive or memory CD4+ cells were cultured 1:1 with T cell-depleted PBMCs plus CEF. This clonotype was sampled from an adult with COVID-19. The sequenced material came from naive CD4+ T cells from PBMCs, cultured in vitro. Subset indicated: naive CD4+ T cells isolated by negative enrichment.

The CDR3 nucleotides read TGCGCCAGCAGGGACAGGGGTGAAAAACTGTTTTTT. Its translation is CASRDRGEKLFF. The rearrangement joins TRBV10-2 to TRBJ1-4; 9 bases align to TRBD1. J lost 7 bases, V lost 6 bases, and 0 bases had no gene match. The CDR3 contains 12 residues. Germline V gene data show CDR1 as WSHSY and CDR2 as SAAADI.